Below, one TCR beta chain is given with its context. The target antigen is unknown. Libraries were prepared by immunoSEQ multiplex PCR; TCRdb keeps only in-frame clonotypes and omits some of them. Among 950,000 to 1,100,000 clones listed, around four fifths were seen once. This sample is part of a study of shared clonotypes between healthy human individuals. General study points: Memory subsets generally showed lower estimated richness than naive subsets.

V dropped 0 bases and J dropped 7 bases, with 16 bases sitting between them. Germline V CDR1 and CDR2: SGHRS, YFSETQ. The CDR3 loop spans 15 amino acids. Specimen: memory CD4+ T cells sorted from blood. Documented subset: CD45RA-negative fraction. The genes are TRBV5-1 and TRBJ1-1; no clear D. The receptor comes from a man aged 18 to 30 in good health. The CDR3 protein is CASSLEGSGLGEAFF. The DNA for the CDR3 is TGCGCCAGCAGCTTGGAAGGCTCGGGCCTGGGTGAAGCTTTCTTT.